Each of the 2 T cell receptor beta chains below was sequenced from the same sample in a study of T cell changes during pregnancy in multiple sclerosis. Sequenced by immunoSEQ multiplex PCR; TCRdb stores in-frame clones only, minus some. The table has 100,000 or so clones, roughly 92% seen once. Source: peripheral blood, taken after pregnancy. Every receptor here comes from a female donor with multiple sclerosis, enrolled in a pregnancy study.

This clone was counted a single time. The chain links TRBV18 to TRBJ1-2; no firm D call. Germline assignment: CDR1 KGHSH and CDR2 LQKENI. V lost 3 bases to trimming and J lost 4 bases, with 9 bases between them. This CDR3 is built from 13 residues. The CDR3 sequence: CASSPQAAYGYTF. The CDR3 DNA sequence: TGTGCCAGCTCACCCCAGGCAGCCTATGGCTACACCTTC.

The sample holds one count of this clone. This chain connects TRBV9 to TRBJ1-5; D remains unclear. Trimming removed 2 bases at V and 0 bases at J, with 12 bases between. This CDR3 is built from 16 residues. The germline V gene encodes CDR1 SGDLS and CDR2 YYNGEE. The DNA of the CDR3 is TGTGCCAGCAGCGTGAGCGGTGACTCTAGCAATCAGCCCCAGCATTTT. Protein: CASSVSGDSSNQPQHF.